This T cell receptor (beta chain) stems from a study of blood T cell repertoires in COVID-19. Profiled with immunoSEQ multiplex PCR; TCRdb holds only in-frame clones, not every one. The repertoire has about 240,000 clones, approximately 90% of them found once; the top ten carry about 7%. This sequence was found in a man aged 60-69 years who had recovered from COVID-19. The sequenced sample was peripheral blood.

This CDR3 reads CASSFEEAGGYTF. The CDR3 DNA reads as TGTGCCAGCAGTTTTGAGGAAGCGGGCGGCTACACCTTC. The chain combines TRBV6-5 with TRBJ1-2, with unresolved D. Looked up from germline, CDR1 is MNHEY and CDR2 is SVGAGI. The CDR3 spans 13 residues. The germline V and J ends were trimmed by 4 bases and 8 bases, with 14 bases remaining between them.